This T cell receptor (beta chain) was identified during a study of OX40 agonist ivuxolimab in advanced cancers. Study-wide findings and caveats: Antigen specificity was not determined for the expanded peripheral T cells. Relative to CD4+, CD8+ T cells held more expanded clones on average.

The V gene end was trimmed by 5 bases and the J gene end by 6 bases; junction bases not matched to a gene: 2. The germline gives CDR1 SGHTA, CDR2 FQGNSA. The CDR3 is made up of 13 amino acids. Concerning this clone itself: Its antigen is as yet unknown.

The method was immunoSEQ multiplex PCR; TCRdb's version includes in-frame clones alone and lacks a portion of them. Among roughly 76,000 clones listed, approximately 83% were seen once. Baseline, cycle 4 day 1, and cycle 7 day 1 were the blood sampling points. This sample comprised CD4+ or CD8+ T cells sorted from blood, obtained in a trial of the OX40 agonist ivuxolimab. The clonotype comes from an adult with an advanced solid tumor such as melanoma, head and neck, liver or kidney cancer. This chain uses TRBV7-2 with TRBJ1-2; 11 nucleotides match TRBD1. Written as DNA, the CDR3 is TGTGCCAGCAGCAGGGACAGGGGGGATGGCTACACCTTC. Translated: CASSRDRGDGYTF.